Listed below are T cell receptor beta chains from one sample, sequenced in a study of blood T cell repertoires in COVID-19. TCRdb keeps only in-frame clones here, not all; method: immunoSEQ multiplex PCR. Of 75,000 to 90,000 clones in the sample, roughly 89% were seen once. The sequenced sample was peripheral blood. The receptors were sampled from a woman aged 45-65 years in a cohort sampled during active COVID-19. The CDR3 runs from the conserved cysteine through the conserved F or W.

>TRBJ2-1|TRBV11-2|15
CASSGLRGSYNEQFF
>TRBJ2-5|TRBV11-3|13
CASSLGGWETQYF
>TRBJ1-5|TRBV5-5|18
CASSLDTVFNIVSQPQHF
>TRBJ1-5|TRBV2|15
CASSQLGTGGKPQHF
>TRBJ2-1|TRBV24-1|16
CATSDRSVAGGGEQFF
>TRBJ2-7|TRBV27|15
CASRLSGGGPYEQYF
>TRBJ2-7|TRBV7-2|12
CASSLVPSEQYF
>TRBJ2-2|TRBV6-5|15
CASPGLAGFTGELFF
>TRBJ1-6|TRBV10-3|15
CAISERDRENSPLHF
>TRBJ1-4|TRBV5-1|15
CASSLFPGQGEKLFF
>TRBJ1-2|TRBV28|11
CASGTNYGYTF
>TRBJ2-5|TRBV3-1/TRBV3-2|14
CASSSAGGQETQYF
>TRBJ2-1|TRBV6-5|14
CASSLLAGGDEQFF
>TRBJ1-2|TRBV27|14
CASRATGANYGYTF
>TRBJ2-7|TRBV19|12
CATRDRNYEQYF
>TRBJ2-1|TRBV24-1|17
CATSDLGRGEYTDEQFF
>TRBJ1-1|TRBV9|14
CASSAGGQNTEAFF
>TRBJ2-7|TRBV28|14
CASWSGGTPYEQYF